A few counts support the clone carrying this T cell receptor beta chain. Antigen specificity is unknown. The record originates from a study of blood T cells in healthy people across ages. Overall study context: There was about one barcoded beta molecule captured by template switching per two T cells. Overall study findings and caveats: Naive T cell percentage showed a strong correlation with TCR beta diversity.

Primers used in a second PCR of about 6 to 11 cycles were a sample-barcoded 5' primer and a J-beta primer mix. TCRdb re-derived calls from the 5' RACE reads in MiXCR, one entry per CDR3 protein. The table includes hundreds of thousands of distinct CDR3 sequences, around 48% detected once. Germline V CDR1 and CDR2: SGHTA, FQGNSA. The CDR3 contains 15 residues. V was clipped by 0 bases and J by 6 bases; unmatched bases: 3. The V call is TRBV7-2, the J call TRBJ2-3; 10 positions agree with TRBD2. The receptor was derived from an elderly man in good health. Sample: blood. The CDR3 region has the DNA TGTGCCAGCAGCTTAGCTCTAGCGGGGGCGGATACGCAGTATTTT. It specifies CASSLALAGADTQYF.